This T cell receptor beta chain derives from a study of human T cells and chemical hapten exposure. Findings and caveats of the study: Each of the donors had alopecia, so their immune responses may not resemble those of healthy people.

Indicated time point: patch test 1, 2 weeks after DPC sensitization. The treatment was: therapeutic diphenylcyclopropenone sensitization with weekly scalp DPC. Suited to DPC and affected by alopecia, the donors ranged from 18 to 70 years old. This clonotype was detected a few times. Its antigen is as yet unknown. The V end lost 7 bases, the J end lost 2 bases, and 17 bases lay between the germline ends. CDR3 length: 15 residues. Unique molecular identifiers were attached to individual cDNA molecules during library preparation. A single record per CDR3 protein comes from TCRdb applying MiXCR to the RACE reads. The sample lists 300,000 to 400,000 distinct CDR3 sequences, 5.5% to 8% seen once, with 8.4% in the top ten.

This receptor was obtained from a woman under 30 with alopecia areata. Some clones in this sample may be carry-over from other donors' samples. This specimen was whole blood, taken in connection with sensitization to the hapten diphenylcyclopropenone (DPC). The J gene is TRBJ1-2, the V gene TRBV12-3 or TRBV12-4; weak D call: TRBD1 (5 bases). The CDR3 sequence: CASKRRGHGNYGYTF. The CDR3, as DNA: TGTGCCAGCAAACGACGGGGCCATGGGAACTATGGCTACACCTTC.